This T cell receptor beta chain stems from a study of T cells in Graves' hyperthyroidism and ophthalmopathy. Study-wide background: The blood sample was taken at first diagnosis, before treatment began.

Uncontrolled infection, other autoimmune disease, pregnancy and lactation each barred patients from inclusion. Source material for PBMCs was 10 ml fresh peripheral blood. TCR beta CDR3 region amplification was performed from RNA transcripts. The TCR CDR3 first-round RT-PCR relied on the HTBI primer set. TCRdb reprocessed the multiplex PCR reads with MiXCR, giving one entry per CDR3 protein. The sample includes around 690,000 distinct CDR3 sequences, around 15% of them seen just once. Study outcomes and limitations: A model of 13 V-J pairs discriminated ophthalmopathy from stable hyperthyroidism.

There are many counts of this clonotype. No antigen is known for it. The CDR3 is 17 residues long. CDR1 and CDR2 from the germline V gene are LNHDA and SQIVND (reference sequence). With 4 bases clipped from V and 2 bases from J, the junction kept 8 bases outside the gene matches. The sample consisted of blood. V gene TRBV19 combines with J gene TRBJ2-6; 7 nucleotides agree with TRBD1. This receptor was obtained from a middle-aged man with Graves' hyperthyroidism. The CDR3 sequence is CASSKRTGLTGANVLTF. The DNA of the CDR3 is TGTGCCAGTAGTAAACGGACAGGTCTAACTGGGGCCAACGTCCTGACTTTC. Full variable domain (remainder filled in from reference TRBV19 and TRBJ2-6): DGGITQSPKYLFRKEGQNVTLSCEQNLNHDAMYWYRQDPGQGLRLIYYSQIVNDFQKGDIAEGYSVSREKKESFPLTVTSAQKNPTAFYLCASSKRTGLTGANVLTFGAGSRLTVL.